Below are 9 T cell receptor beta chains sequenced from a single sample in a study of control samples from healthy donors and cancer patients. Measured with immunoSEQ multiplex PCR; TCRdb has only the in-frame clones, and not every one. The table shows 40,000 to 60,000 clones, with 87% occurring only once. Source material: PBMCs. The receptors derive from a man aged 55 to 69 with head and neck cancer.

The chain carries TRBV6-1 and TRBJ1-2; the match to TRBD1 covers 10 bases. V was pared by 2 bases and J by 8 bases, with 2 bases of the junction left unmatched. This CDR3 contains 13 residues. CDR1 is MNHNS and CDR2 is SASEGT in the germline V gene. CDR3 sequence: CASSERDRGGYTF. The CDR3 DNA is TGTGCCAGCAGTGAAAGGGACAGGGGAGGCTACACCTTC.

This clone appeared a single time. CDR3 residues: CASSLDSTDTQYF. In DNA form, the CDR3 reads TGTGCCAGCAGCTTGGACAGCACAGATACGCAGTATTTT. The V call is TRBV5-4, the J call TRBJ2-3; no reliable D call. This CDR3 comprises 13 residues. Deletions cut 0 bases from V and 0 bases from J, with 2 bases between. The germline V gene has CDR1 SGHNT and CDR2 YYREEE (reference sequence).

For the CDR3, the DNA is TGTGCCAGCAGCACTAGCGGGGGGGCGATGAATGAGCAGTTCTTC. This encodes CASSTSGGAMNEQFF. The chain uses TRBV7-3 and TRBJ2-1; 13 nucleotides match TRBD2. The germline CDR1 and CDR2 sequences are SGHTA and FQGTGA. The ends lost 5 bases at V and 7 bases at J; junction bases unmatched: 5. The CDR3 extends over 15 amino acids. Full variable domain (outside the CDR3, taken from reference TRBV7-3 and TRBJ2-1): GAGVSQTPSNKVTEKGKYVELRCDPISGHTALYWYRQSLGQGPEFLIYFQGTGAADDSGLPNDRFFAVRPEGSVSTLKIQRTERGDSAVYLCASSTSGGAMNEQFFGPGTRLTVL.

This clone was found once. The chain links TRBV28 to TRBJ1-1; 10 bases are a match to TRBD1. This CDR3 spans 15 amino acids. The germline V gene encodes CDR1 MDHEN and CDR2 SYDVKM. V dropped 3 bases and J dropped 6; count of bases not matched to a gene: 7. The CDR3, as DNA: TGTGCCAGCAGTTTCAGACAGGGGGCGGTGGCTGAAGCTTTCTTT. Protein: CASSFRQGAVAEAFF.

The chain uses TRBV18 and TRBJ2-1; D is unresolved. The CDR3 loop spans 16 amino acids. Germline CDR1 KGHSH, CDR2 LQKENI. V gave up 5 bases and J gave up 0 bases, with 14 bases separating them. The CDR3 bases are TGTGCCAGCTCAGTTTCTCAGTCCTCCTCCTACAATGAGCAGTTCTTC. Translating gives CASSVSQSSSYNEQFF.

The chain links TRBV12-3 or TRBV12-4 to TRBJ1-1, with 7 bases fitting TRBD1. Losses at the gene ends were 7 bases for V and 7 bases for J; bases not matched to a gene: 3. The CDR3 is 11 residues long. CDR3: CASNRQGEAFF. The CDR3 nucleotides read TGTGCCAGCAACCGACAGGGTGAAGCTTTCTTT.

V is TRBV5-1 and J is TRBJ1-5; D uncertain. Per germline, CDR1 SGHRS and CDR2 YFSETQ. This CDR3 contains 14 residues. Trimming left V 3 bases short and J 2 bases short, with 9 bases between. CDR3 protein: CASSSDGGNQPQHF. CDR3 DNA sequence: TGCGCCAGCAGCTCGGACGGAGGCAATCAGCCCCAGCATTTT.

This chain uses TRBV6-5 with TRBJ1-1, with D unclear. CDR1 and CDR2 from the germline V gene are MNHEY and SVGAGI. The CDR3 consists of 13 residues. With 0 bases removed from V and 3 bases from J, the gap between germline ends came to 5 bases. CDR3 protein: CASSYSADTEAFF. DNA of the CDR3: TGTGCCAGCAGTTACTCTGCAGACACTGAAGCTTTCTTT.

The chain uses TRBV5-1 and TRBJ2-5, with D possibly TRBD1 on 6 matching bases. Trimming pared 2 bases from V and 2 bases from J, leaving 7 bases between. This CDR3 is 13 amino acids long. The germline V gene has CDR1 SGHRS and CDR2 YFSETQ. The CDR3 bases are TGCGCCAGCAGCTTCACAGGGCAAGAGACCCAGTACTTC. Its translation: CASSFTGQETQYF.